This is a list of T cell receptor beta chains from one sample in a study of blood T cell repertoires in COVID-19. Clones were sequenced by immunoSEQ multiplex PCR, and TCRdb holds only the in-frame ones, with some missing. The sample yields tens of thousands of clones, 65% to 90% seen once. Sample: peripheral blood. The source of these receptors is a human donor with acute or convalescent COVID-19. The donor label of this sample is uncertain. Both conserved end residues are part of each CDR3. Part of the rows lack a size; the others show once, few, many or a class for expanded clones.

CDR3aa: CASSEGQGVQETQYF; j_gene: TRBJ2-5; abundance: once; v_gene: TRBV10-1
CDR3aa: CSASRGQGDEQYF; j_gene: TRBJ2-7; abundance: -; v_gene: TRBV29-1
CDR3aa: CASRPMAGGTEAFF; j_gene: TRBJ1-1; abundance: -; v_gene: TRBV6-5
CDR3aa: CASSYLDRIQETQYF; j_gene: TRBJ2-5; abundance: -; v_gene: TRBV6-2/TRBV6-3
CDR3aa: CASRGDRGTNEKLFF; j_gene: TRBJ1-4; abundance: few; v_gene: TRBV2
CDR3aa: CATSRRTGTNEKLFF; j_gene: TRBJ1-4; abundance: once; v_gene: TRBV15
CDR3aa: CASSRWTSGSETQYF; j_gene: TRBJ2-5; abundance: -; v_gene: TRBV5-6
CDR3aa: CATSRDLAGVPPYEQYF; j_gene: TRBJ2-7; abundance: few; v_gene: TRBV15
CDR3aa: CASSLGGTGGTEAFF; j_gene: TRBJ1-1; abundance: -; v_gene: TRBV14
CDR3aa: CASSYPLTSGTGHTDTQYF; j_gene: TRBJ2-3; abundance: large; v_gene: TRBV6-2/TRBV6-3
CDR3aa: CASSYSKDRGYEQYF; j_gene: TRBJ2-7; abundance: -; v_gene: TRBV6-5
CDR3aa: CASSTDSSPLHF; j_gene: TRBJ1-6; abundance: -; v_gene: TRBV19
CDR3aa: CASRTGTNYGYTF; j_gene: TRBJ1-2; abundance: few; v_gene: TRBV27
CDR3aa: CASSLAYQETQYF; j_gene: TRBJ2-5; abundance: -; v_gene: TRBV5-4
CDR3aa: CASSLVGTSGYNEQFF; j_gene: TRBJ2-1; abundance: once; v_gene: TRBV7-2
CDR3aa: CASSYSPVNEKLFF; j_gene: TRBJ1-4; abundance: -; v_gene: TRBV6-2/TRBV6-3
CDR3aa: CASSTMNTGELFF; j_gene: TRBJ2-2; abundance: -; v_gene: TRBV19
CDR3aa: CASSLRQSYEQYF; j_gene: TRBJ2-7; abundance: -; v_gene: TRBV6-2/TRBV6-3
CDR3aa: CASSHRMARDTGNTIYF; j_gene: TRBJ1-3; abundance: -; v_gene: TRBV5-1
CDR3aa: CAWSQPGRGQPQHF; j_gene: TRBJ1-5; abundance: -; v_gene: TRBV30
CDR3aa: CASSGNRGGRSEQYF; j_gene: TRBJ2-7; abundance: -; v_gene: TRBV25-1
CDR3aa: CASMAGGWQETQYF; j_gene: TRBJ2-5; abundance: few; v_gene: TRBV6-5
CDR3aa: CASSPRPAGGSNTGELFF; j_gene: TRBJ2-2; abundance: -; v_gene: TRBV18
CDR3aa: CASSSDRGTEAFF; j_gene: TRBJ1-1; abundance: -; v_gene: TRBV7-8
CDR3aa: CSARQGASDTQYF; j_gene: TRBJ2-3; abundance: -; v_gene: TRBV29-1
CDR3aa: CASSYSADTNEQFF; j_gene: TRBJ2-1; abundance: -; v_gene: TRBV6-2/TRBV6-3
CDR3aa: CASSATEGGSGGYTF; j_gene: TRBJ1-2; abundance: -; v_gene: TRBV2
CDR3aa: CASSLKQGGNTEAFF; j_gene: TRBJ1-1; abundance: -; v_gene: TRBV6-5
CDR3aa: CASSLSRGGLAEAFF; j_gene: TRBJ1-1; abundance: -; v_gene: TRBV7-9
CDR3aa: CASSLQGLRDEQFF; j_gene: TRBJ2-1; abundance: -; v_gene: TRBV5-1
CDR3aa: CASSYRGGAPEQFF; j_gene: TRBJ2-1; abundance: -; v_gene: TRBV6-2/TRBV6-3
CDR3aa: CASSISTGSGFYNEQFF; j_gene: TRBJ2-1; abundance: once; v_gene: TRBV19
CDR3aa: CASSSLDRLSPEAFF; j_gene: TRBJ1-1; abundance: few; v_gene: TRBV7-2
CDR3aa: CASSPREGEVYGYTF; j_gene: TRBJ1-2; abundance: -; v_gene: TRBV9
CDR3aa: CASSARTSGFTDTQYF; j_gene: TRBJ2-3; abundance: -; v_gene: TRBV9
CDR3aa: CASSQAGGGRNEQFF; j_gene: TRBJ2-1; abundance: -; v_gene: TRBV4-3
CDR3aa: CASSLSGQGSYEQYF; j_gene: TRBJ2-7; abundance: -; v_gene: TRBV5-6
CDR3aa: CASSFGTEETQYF; j_gene: TRBJ2-5; abundance: few; v_gene: TRBV11-3
CDR3aa: CASSLAGQGYEQYF; j_gene: TRBJ2-7; abundance: -; v_gene: TRBV7-2
CDR3aa: CASSEGTAIGYTF; j_gene: TRBJ1-2; abundance: -; v_gene: TRBV6-1
CDR3aa: CASSPVSVGEQFF; j_gene: TRBJ2-1; abundance: -; v_gene: TRBV12-3/TRBV12-4
CDR3aa: CASSDSGHTIKDSGNTIYF; j_gene: TRBJ1-3; abundance: -; v_gene: TRBV19
CDR3aa: CASSLGTGTNEQFF; j_gene: TRBJ2-1; abundance: -; v_gene: TRBV5-1
CDR3aa: CASSALSSGGTGTGELFF; j_gene: TRBJ2-2; abundance: -; v_gene: TRBV6-1
CDR3aa: CASSLAGAQETQYF; j_gene: TRBJ2-5; abundance: -; v_gene: TRBV5-1
CDR3aa: CASNQDRVRETQYF; j_gene: TRBJ2-5; abundance: -; v_gene: TRBV3-1/TRBV3-2
CDR3aa: CASSGNGVQETQYF; j_gene: TRBJ2-5; abundance: -; v_gene: TRBV10-1
CDR3aa: CASSSNIAGGPEQFF; j_gene: TRBJ2-1; abundance: -; v_gene: TRBV11-2
CDR3aa: CASSPTPTAAGEAFF; j_gene: TRBJ1-1; abundance: -; v_gene: TRBV7-3
CDR3aa: CASSLERDFTDTQYF; j_gene: TRBJ2-3; abundance: -; v_gene: TRBV7-2
CDR3aa: CASSLTNINEQFF; j_gene: TRBJ2-1; abundance: -; v_gene: TRBV7-3
CDR3aa: CASSLGGGETQYF; j_gene: TRBJ2-5; abundance: -; v_gene: TRBV5-1
CDR3aa: CASSPWGRQAFF; j_gene: TRBJ1-1; abundance: -; v_gene: TRBV7-8
CDR3aa: CAWGGSYNEQFF; j_gene: TRBJ2-1; abundance: -; v_gene: TRBV30
CDR3aa: CASSLFTGELFF; j_gene: TRBJ2-2; abundance: -; v_gene: TRBV12-3/TRBV12-4